The rows below give T cell receptor beta chains drawn from one sample of a study of neurological immune-mediated disorders. TCRdb independently ran MiXCR on the 5' RACE reads; one entry per CDR3 protein. The profile shows roughly 65,000 distinct CDR3 sequences, about 5% of them singletons. The sample consisted of PBMCs. The receptor set was obtained from a human donor with multiple sclerosis. The donor label of this sample is uncertain. Both conserved end residues are part of each CDR3. Fields, in order: clone size, J gene, D gene, V gene, CDR3 DNA, CDR3 protein. D genes are given only for firm matches. Rows give clone size only sometimes, using once, few, many, or a class for an expanded clone.

clone_size: NA
j_call: TRBJ2-2
d_call: NA
v_call: TRBV2
cdr3_nt: TGTGCCAGCAGCTACTTGTACGGGGAGCTGTTTTTT
cdr3_aa: CASSYLYGELFF

clone_size: many
j_call: TRBJ1-5
d_call: NA
v_call: TRBV20-1
cdr3_nt: TGCAGTGCTAGAGACCCAGGCAGGGGTTCCAATCAGCCCCAGCATTTT
cdr3_aa: CSARDPGRGSNQPQHF

clone_size: many
j_call: TRBJ1-2
d_call: NA
v_call: TRBV20-1
cdr3_nt: TGCAGTGCTAGTCTGGGTACTAACTATGGCTACACCTTC
cdr3_aa: CSASLGTNYGYTF

clone_size: many
j_call: TRBJ2-7
d_call: TRBD1
v_call: TRBV4-1
cdr3_nt: TGCGCCAGCAGCCATTATGACAGGGCGAACTACGAGCAGTACTTC
cdr3_aa: CASSHYDRANYEQYF

clone_size: many
j_call: TRBJ2-7
d_call: NA
v_call: TRBV5-1
cdr3_nt: TGCGCCAGCAGCTTGGAAAGCGGGCGATACGAGCAGTACTTC
cdr3_aa: CASSLESGRYEQYF

clone_size: many
j_call: TRBJ2-3
d_call: NA
v_call: TRBV3-1
cdr3_nt: TGTGCCAGCAGCCAAGGTGTGGACGGGGCAGATACGCAGTATTTT
cdr3_aa: CASSQGVDGADTQYF

clone_size: many
j_call: TRBJ2-7
d_call: NA
v_call: TRBV5-1
cdr3_nt: TGCGCCAGCAGCATCATCGCGGAGAGTGGCGAGCAGTACTTC
cdr3_aa: CASSIIAESGEQYF

clone_size: many
j_call: TRBJ1-5
d_call: TRBD1
v_call: TRBV11-2
cdr3_nt: TGTGCCAGCACATATACAGGGGGCCCCAATCAGCCCCAGCATTTT
cdr3_aa: CASTYTGGPNQPQHF

clone_size: many
j_call: TRBJ1-5
d_call: NA
v_call: TRBV4-1
cdr3_nt: TGCGCCAGCAGCCAAGCTGAACTCGGTCAGCCCCAGCATTTT
cdr3_aa: CASSQAELGQPQHF

clone_size: many
j_call: TRBJ1-1
d_call: NA
v_call: TRBV6-5
cdr3_nt: TGTGCCAGCGGATTCGGAGGGGATGAAGCTTTCTTT
cdr3_aa: CASGFGGDEAFF

clone_size: many
j_call: TRBJ2-1
d_call: NA
v_call: TRBV18
cdr3_nt: TGTGCCAGCTCGGACCGCGAGCATGAGCAGTTCTTC
cdr3_aa: CASSDREHEQFF

clone_size: many
j_call: TRBJ2-7
d_call: TRBD1
v_call: TRBV5-1
cdr3_nt: TGCGCCAGCAGCTTGAGTAACAGGGGGCTTGAGCAGTACTTC
cdr3_aa: CASSLSNRGLEQYF

clone_size: many
j_call: TRBJ1-2
d_call: NA
v_call: TRBV5-1
cdr3_nt: TGCGCCAGCAGCTTGTGGGGCGGATTTAACTATGGCTACACCTTC
cdr3_aa: CASSLWGGFNYGYTF

clone_size: many
j_call: TRBJ2-1
d_call: NA
v_call: TRBV5-1
cdr3_nt: TGCGCCAGCAGCCACATTCGAATAGGGGCCGACAATGAGCAGTTCTTC
cdr3_aa: CASSHIRIGADNEQFF

clone_size: many
j_call: TRBJ2-7
d_call: NA
v_call: TRBV19
cdr3_nt: TGTGCCAGTAGCCCCATGAGGGGAGGCGAGCAGTACTTC
cdr3_aa: CASSPMRGGEQYF

clone_size: many
j_call: TRBJ2-5
d_call: NA
v_call: TRBV7-6
cdr3_nt: TGTGCCAGCAGCTTAGGACATCAGCAAGAGACCCAGTACTTC
cdr3_aa: CASSLGHQQETQYF

clone_size: many
j_call: TRBJ2-6
d_call: NA
v_call: TRBV24-1
cdr3_nt: TGTGCCACCAGTGATTTGCCGGGGGCTGGGGCCAACGTCCTGACTTTC
cdr3_aa: CATSDLPGAGANVLTF

clone_size: many
j_call: TRBJ2-2
d_call: NA
v_call: TRBV5-1
cdr3_nt: TGCGCCAGCAGCTTGGATAACCCTGACACCGGGGAGCTGTTTTTT
cdr3_aa: CASSLDNPDTGELFF

clone_size: many
j_call: TRBJ2-1
d_call: TRBD1
v_call: TRBV29-1
cdr3_nt: TGCAGCGCTGAAGGGACAGCGGAGAATGAGCAGTTCTTC
cdr3_aa: CSAEGTAENEQFF

clone_size: many
j_call: TRBJ2-7
d_call: TRBD1
v_call: TRBV20-1
cdr3_nt: TGCAGTGCTACAGGGGGCCCCGTTTACGAGCAGTACTTC
cdr3_aa: CSATGGPVYEQYF

clone_size: many
j_call: TRBJ2-1
d_call: NA
v_call: TRBV5-1
cdr3_nt: TGCGCCAGCAGCTATTTCTTGGGGGGGGCCAACAATGAGCAGTTCTTC
cdr3_aa: CASSYFLGGANNEQFF

clone_size: many
j_call: TRBJ2-3
d_call: NA
v_call: TRBV27
cdr3_nt: TGTGCCAGCAGTTTAGGGTACGGACCTCAGACTACGCAGTATTTT
cdr3_aa: CASSLGYGPQTTQYF

clone_size: NA
j_call: TRBJ2-5
d_call: NA
v_call: TRBV6-6
cdr3_nt: TGTGCCAGCAGCCCCCGACTCCCAGTTGGCAAAGAGACCCAGTACTTC
cdr3_aa: CASSPRLPVGKETQYF

clone_size: many
j_call: TRBJ1-5
d_call: NA
v_call: TRBV25-1
cdr3_nt: TGTGCCAGCAGTGACGGTAACGTGGGCAATCAGCCCCAGCATTTT
cdr3_aa: CASSDGNVGNQPQHF

clone_size: many
j_call: TRBJ2-2
d_call: NA
v_call: TRBV20-1
cdr3_nt: TGCAGTGCTAGAAGGCAAAACACCGGGGAGCTGTTTTTT
cdr3_aa: CSARRQNTGELFF

clone_size: many
j_call: TRBJ1-3
d_call: NA
v_call: TRBV14
cdr3_nt: TGTGCCAGCAGCCCGGGGTTCTCTGGAAACACCATATATTTT
cdr3_aa: CASSPGFSGNTIYF

clone_size: many
j_call: TRBJ2-1
d_call: NA
v_call: TRBV18
cdr3_nt: TGTGCCAGCTCACGCAGGGGTTTATCCTACAATGAGCAGTTCTTC
cdr3_aa: CASSRRGLSYNEQFF

clone_size: many
j_call: TRBJ2-3
d_call: TRBD1
v_call: TRBV9
cdr3_nt: TGTGCCAGCAGCTTGGGACAGGGGGCTAGCACAGATACGCAGTATTTT
cdr3_aa: CASSLGQGASTDTQYF

clone_size: many
j_call: TRBJ2-7
d_call: TRBD1
v_call: TRBV6-2/TRBV6-3
cdr3_nt: TGTGCCACACAACAGGGGGCAAGGGAGCAGTACTTC
cdr3_aa: CATQQGAREQYF

clone_size: many
j_call: TRBJ2-1
d_call: TRBD2
v_call: TRBV20-1
cdr3_nt: TGCAGTGCCCCCCCGGGGGGGAGCTCCTACAATGAGCAGTTCTTC
cdr3_aa: CSAPPGGSSYNEQFF

clone_size: many
j_call: TRBJ2-7
d_call: TRBD1
v_call: TRBV2
cdr3_nt: TGTGCCAGCCGAAGACAGGGCACCTACGAGCAGTACTTC
cdr3_aa: CASRRQGTYEQYF

clone_size: many
j_call: TRBJ2-5
d_call: TRBD1
v_call: TRBV5-1
cdr3_nt: TGCGCCAGCAGCCACGGGACAGGGGGCGAAGAGACCCAGTACTTC
cdr3_aa: CASSHGTGGEETQYF

clone_size: many
j_call: TRBJ2-7
d_call: NA
v_call: TRBV9
cdr3_nt: TGTGCCAGCAGCGTGGGGGACACTCACTACGAGCAGTACTTC
cdr3_aa: CASSVGDTHYEQYF

clone_size: many
j_call: TRBJ1-5
d_call: NA
v_call: TRBV18
cdr3_nt: TGTGCCAGCTCCACCCAGGGCAATCAGCCCCAGCATTTT
cdr3_aa: CASSTQGNQPQHF

clone_size: NA
j_call: TRBJ1-5
d_call: TRBD1
v_call: TRBV20-1
cdr3_nt: TGCAGTGCTACTCGCTATAGGGGGCTTGGCAATCAGCCCCAGCATTTT
cdr3_aa: CSATRYRGLGNQPQHF

clone_size: many
j_call: TRBJ2-1
d_call: NA
v_call: TRBV6-5
cdr3_nt: TGTGCCAGCGGGGGGCACTCCTACAATGAGCAGTTCTTC
cdr3_aa: CASGGHSYNEQFF

clone_size: many
j_call: TRBJ2-1
d_call: NA
v_call: TRBV5-1
cdr3_nt: TGCGCCAGCAGCTTGGCCGTCTCCGGGGGCCCAAAAGACAATGAGCAGTTCTTC
cdr3_aa: CASSLAVSGGPKDNEQFF

clone_size: many
j_call: TRBJ2-7
d_call: TRBD1
v_call: TRBV15
cdr3_nt: TGTGCCACCAGCAGAGATCGAACAGGGGGGCGGAACGAGCAGTACTTC
cdr3_aa: CATSRDRTGGRNEQYF

clone_size: many
j_call: TRBJ1-1
d_call: TRBD1
v_call: TRBV20-1
cdr3_nt: TGCAGTGCTTCGACAGGGGGCAAAACTGAAGCTTTCTTT
cdr3_aa: CSASTGGKTEAFF

clone_size: many
j_call: TRBJ1-4
d_call: NA
v_call: TRBV5-6
cdr3_nt: TGTGCCAGCAGCTTGGTTGGGCTGACTAATGAAAAACTGTTTTTT
cdr3_aa: CASSLVGLTNEKLFF

clone_size: many
j_call: TRBJ1-1
d_call: NA
v_call: TRBV20-1
cdr3_nt: TGCAGTGCTACGGACGGGACTCCCTCCGCTGAAGCTTTCTTT
cdr3_aa: CSATDGTPSAEAFF

clone_size: many
j_call: TRBJ1-4
d_call: NA
v_call: TRBV4-1
cdr3_nt: TGCGCCAGCAGCCAAGATACGGGGAGAACTAATGAAAAACTGTTTTTT
cdr3_aa: CASSQDTGRTNEKLFF

clone_size: many
j_call: TRBJ2-5
d_call: NA
v_call: TRBV6-2/TRBV6-3
cdr3_nt: TGTGCCAGCAGTTACAATCTAGTCGGCCCTTGGACCCAGTACTTC
cdr3_aa: CASSYNLVGPWTQYF

clone_size: many
j_call: TRBJ1-4
d_call: TRBD1
v_call: TRBV3-1
cdr3_nt: TGTGCCAGCAGCCTTACCGCAGGGGGTGGCCCGTTCGAAAAACTGTTTTTT
cdr3_aa: CASSLTAGGGPFEKLFF